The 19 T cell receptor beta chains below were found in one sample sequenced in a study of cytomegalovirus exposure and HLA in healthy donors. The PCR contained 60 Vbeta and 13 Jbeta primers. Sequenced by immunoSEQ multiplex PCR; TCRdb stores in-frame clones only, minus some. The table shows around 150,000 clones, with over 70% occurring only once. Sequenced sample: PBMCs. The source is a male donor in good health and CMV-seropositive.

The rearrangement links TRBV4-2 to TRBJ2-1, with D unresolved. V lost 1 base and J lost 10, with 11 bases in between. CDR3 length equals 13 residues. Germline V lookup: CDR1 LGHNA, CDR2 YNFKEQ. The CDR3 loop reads CASSQVVQLEQFF. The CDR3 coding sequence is TGTGCCAGCAGCCAAGTTGTCCAACTGGAGCAGTTCTTC.

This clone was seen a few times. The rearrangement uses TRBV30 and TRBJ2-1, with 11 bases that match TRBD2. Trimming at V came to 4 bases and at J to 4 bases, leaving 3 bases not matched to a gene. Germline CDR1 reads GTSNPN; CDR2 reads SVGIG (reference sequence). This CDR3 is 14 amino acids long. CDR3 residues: CAWTSGGIYNEQFF. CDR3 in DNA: TGTGCCTGGACTAGCGGGGGGATATACAATGAGCAGTTCTTC.

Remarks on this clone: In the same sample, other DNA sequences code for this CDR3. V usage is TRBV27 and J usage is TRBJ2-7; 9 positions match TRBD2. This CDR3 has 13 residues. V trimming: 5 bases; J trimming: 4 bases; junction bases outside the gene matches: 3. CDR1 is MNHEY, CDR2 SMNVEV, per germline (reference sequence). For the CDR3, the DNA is TGTGCCAGCAGTCTTGCGGGGGGGTACGAGCAGTACTTC. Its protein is CASSLAGGYEQYF.

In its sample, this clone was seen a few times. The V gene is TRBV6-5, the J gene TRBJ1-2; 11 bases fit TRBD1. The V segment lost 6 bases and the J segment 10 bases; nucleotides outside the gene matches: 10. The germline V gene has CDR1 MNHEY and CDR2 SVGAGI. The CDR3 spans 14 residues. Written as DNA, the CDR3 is TGTGCCAGCAGCGGAGGACAGGGGGCGACGGACTACACCTTC. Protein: CASSGGQGATDYTF.

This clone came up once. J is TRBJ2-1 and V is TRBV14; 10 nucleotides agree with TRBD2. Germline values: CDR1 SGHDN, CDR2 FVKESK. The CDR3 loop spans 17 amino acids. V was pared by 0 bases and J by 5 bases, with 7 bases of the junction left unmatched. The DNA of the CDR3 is TGTGCCAGCAGCCAAGACAAATTAGCGGGGGGTAACAATGAGCAGTTCTTC. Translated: CASSQDKLAGGNNEQFF.

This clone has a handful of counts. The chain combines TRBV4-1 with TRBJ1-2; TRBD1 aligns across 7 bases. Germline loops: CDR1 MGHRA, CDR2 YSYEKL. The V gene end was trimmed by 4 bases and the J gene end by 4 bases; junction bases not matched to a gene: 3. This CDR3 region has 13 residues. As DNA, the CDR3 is TGCGCCAGCAGCCTGGGACAGCTCTATGGCTACACCTTC. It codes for CASSLGQLYGYTF.

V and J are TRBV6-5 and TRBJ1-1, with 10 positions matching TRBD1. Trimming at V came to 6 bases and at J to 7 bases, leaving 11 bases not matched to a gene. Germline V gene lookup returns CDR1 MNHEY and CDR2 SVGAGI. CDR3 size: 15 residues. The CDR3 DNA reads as TGTGCCAGCAGCCTTACGGGACAGGGGTACCTTGAAGCTTTCTTT. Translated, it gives CASSLTGQGYLEAFF.

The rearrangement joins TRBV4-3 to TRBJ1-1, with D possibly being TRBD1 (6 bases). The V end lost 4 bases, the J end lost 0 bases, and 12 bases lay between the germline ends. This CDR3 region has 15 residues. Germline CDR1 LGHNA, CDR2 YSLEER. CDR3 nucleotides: TGCGCCAGCAGCCCGCGACAGGCTTTGAACACTGAAGCTTTCTTT. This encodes CASSPRQALNTEAFF.

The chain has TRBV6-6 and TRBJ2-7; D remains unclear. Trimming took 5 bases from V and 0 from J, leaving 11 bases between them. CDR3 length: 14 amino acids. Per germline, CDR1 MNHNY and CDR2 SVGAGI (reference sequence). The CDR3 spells CASSLTASSYEQYF. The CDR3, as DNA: TGTGCCAGCAGTCTGACTGCGAGCTCCTACGAGCAGTACTTC.

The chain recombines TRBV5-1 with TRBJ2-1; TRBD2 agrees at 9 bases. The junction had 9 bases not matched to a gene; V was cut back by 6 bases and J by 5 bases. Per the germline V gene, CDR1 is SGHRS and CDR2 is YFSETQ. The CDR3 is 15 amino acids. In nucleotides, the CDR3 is TGCGCCAGCAACCGGGGCGGGGGGGCCGACAATGAGCAGTTCTTC. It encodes CASNRGGGADNEQFF.

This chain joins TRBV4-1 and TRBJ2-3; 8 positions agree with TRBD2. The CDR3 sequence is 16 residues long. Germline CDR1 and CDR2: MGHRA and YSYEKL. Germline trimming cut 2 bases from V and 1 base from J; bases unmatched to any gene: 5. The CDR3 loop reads CASSQLGLAGTDTQYF. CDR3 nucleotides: TGCGCCAGCAGCCAACTAGGACTAGCCGGCACAGATACGCAGTATTTT.

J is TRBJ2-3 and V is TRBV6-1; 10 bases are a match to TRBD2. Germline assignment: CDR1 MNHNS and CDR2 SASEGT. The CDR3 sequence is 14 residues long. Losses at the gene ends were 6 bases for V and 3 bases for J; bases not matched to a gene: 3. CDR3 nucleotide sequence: TGTGCCAGCAGCCCGGGACTAGCGACAGATACGCAGTATTTT. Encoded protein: CASSPGLATDTQYF.

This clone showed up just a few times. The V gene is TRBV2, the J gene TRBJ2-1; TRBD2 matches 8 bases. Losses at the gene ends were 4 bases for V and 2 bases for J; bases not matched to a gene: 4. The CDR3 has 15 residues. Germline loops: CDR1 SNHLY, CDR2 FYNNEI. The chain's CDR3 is CASSVAGGAYNEQFF. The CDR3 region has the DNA TGTGCCAGCAGTGTGGCGGGGGGAGCCTACAATGAGCAGTTCTTC.

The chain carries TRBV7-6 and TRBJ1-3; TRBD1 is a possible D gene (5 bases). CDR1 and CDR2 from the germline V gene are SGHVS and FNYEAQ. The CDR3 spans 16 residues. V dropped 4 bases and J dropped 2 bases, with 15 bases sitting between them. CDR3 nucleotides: TGTGCCAGCAGCTCACGGGGGGGAAGCCCTGGAAACACCATATATTTT. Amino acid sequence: CASSSRGGSPGNTIYF.

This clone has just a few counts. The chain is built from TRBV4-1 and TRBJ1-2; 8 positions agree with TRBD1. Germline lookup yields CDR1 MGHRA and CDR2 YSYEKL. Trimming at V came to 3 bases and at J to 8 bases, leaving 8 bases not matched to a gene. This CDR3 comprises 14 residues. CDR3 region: CASSQGTGTRGYTF. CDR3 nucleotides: TGCGCCAGCAGCCAGGGGACAGGTACTCGGGGCTACACCTTC.

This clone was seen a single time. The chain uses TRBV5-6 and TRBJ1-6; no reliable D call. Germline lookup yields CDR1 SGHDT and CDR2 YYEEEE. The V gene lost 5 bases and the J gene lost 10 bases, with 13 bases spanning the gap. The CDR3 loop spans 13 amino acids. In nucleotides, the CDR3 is TGTGCCAGCAGAGTTGACACGGTCTCACCCCTCCACTTT. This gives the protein CASRVDTVSPLHF. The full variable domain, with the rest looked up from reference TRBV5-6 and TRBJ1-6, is DAGVTQSPTHLIKTRGQQVTLRCSPKSGHDTVSWYQQALGQGPQFIFQYYEEEERQRGNFPDRFSGHQFPNYSSELNVNALLLGDSALYLCASRVDTVSPLHFGNGTRLTVT.

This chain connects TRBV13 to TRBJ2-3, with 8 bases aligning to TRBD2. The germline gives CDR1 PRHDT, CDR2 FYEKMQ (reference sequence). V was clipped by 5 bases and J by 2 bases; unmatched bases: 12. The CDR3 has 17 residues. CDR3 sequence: CASSPTFSGEATDTQYF. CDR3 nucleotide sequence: TGTGCCAGCAGCCCCACCTTTAGCGGGGAAGCCACAGATACGCAGTATTTT.

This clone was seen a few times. The CDR3 loop reads CASSFGERRYSPLHF. In nucleotides, the CDR3 is TGTGCCAGCAGCTTTGGGGAGCGGCGATATTCACCCCTCCACTTT. The chain uses TRBV5-5 and TRBJ1-6; no clear D gene. The V and J ends lost 2 bases and 8 bases respectively, with 14 bases between them. Germline loops: CDR1 SGHKS, CDR2 YYEKEE (reference sequence). The CDR3 sequence is 15 residues long.

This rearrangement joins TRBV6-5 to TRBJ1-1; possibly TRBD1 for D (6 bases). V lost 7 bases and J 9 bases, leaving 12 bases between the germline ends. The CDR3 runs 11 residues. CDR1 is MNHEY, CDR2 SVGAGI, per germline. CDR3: CASTAGQKAFF. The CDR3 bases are TGTGCCAGCACCGCCGGACAGAAAGCTTTCTTT.